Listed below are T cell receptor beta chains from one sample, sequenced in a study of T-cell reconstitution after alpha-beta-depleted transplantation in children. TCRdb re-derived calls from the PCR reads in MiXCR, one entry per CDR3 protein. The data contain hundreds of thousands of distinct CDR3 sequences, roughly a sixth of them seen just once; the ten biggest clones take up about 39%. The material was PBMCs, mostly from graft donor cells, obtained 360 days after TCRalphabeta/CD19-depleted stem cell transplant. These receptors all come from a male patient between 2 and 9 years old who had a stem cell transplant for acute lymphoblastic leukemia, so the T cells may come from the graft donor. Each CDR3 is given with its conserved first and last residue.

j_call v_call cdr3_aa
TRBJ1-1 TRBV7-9 CASSLVLTGGDTEAFF
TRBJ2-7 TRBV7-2 CASVLASGYEQYF
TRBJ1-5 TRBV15 CATSRGETFTGNQPQHF
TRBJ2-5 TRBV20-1 CSAREGTSGSLGETQYF
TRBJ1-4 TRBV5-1 CASSKGQGIGNEKLFF
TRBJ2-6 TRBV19 CASSMEGIGGANVLTF
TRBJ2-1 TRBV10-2 CASTSGALRFF
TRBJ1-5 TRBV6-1 CASSTTTGVGQPQHF
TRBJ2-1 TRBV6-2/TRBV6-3 CASTTGGTYNEQFF
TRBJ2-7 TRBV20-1 CSAQLAGSSYEQYF
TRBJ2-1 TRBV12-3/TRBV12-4 CASSLMSGPEQFF
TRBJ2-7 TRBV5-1 CASSKGTSYEQYF
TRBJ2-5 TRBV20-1 CSARDSRSPETQYF
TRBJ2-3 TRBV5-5 CASSVLSGGRTDTQYF
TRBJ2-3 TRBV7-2 CASSFPSGGGADTQYF
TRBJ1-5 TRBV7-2 CASSSQGTGLNQPQHF
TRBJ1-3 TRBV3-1 CASSLVQSSGNTIYF
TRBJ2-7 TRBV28 CASSPGGRGAYEQYF
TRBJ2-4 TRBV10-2 CASRARGLLNIQYF
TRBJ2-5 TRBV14 CASSNSFSGKYF
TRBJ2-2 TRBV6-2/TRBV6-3 CASSSHWTDGELFF
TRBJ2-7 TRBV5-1 CASSQVQGSKGEQYF
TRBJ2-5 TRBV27 CASSLFGGGEETQYF
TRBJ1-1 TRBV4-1 CASSQRSGGGNTEAFF
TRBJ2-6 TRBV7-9 CASSLGWRTSGANVLTF
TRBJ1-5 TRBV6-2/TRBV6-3 CASSYWDEGNQPQHF
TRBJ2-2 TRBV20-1 CSATRTGGTGELFF
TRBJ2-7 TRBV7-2 CASSSDRTVTYEQYF
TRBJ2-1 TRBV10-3 CAISDPLSSAYNEQFF
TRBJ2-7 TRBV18 CASSRDRVAYEQYF
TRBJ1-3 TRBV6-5 CASSSQGEGSGNTIYF
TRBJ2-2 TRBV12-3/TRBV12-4 CASSLAIVGNTGELFF
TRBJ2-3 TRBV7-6 CASSLGTGGFLDTDTQYF
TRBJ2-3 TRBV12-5 CASCRGADTQYF
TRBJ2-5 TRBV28 CASRLPEGGGLETQYF
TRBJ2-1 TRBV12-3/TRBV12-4 CASSHRDTEAGEQFF
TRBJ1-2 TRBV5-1 CASAERDIIF
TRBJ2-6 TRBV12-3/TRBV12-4 CASSFIRGSGANVLTF
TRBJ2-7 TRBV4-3 CASSTARGELWESEQYF
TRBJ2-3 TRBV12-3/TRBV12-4 CASSLEGSTDTQYF
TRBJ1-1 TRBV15 CATSRDLWAAFF
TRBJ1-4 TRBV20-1 CSASLTGANEKLFF
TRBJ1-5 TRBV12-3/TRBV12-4 CASRAGGFQPQHF
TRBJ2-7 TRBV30 CAWSGPERQHYEQYF
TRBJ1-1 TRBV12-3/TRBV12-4 CASSWGGAFGTEAFF
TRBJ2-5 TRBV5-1 CASRLDRGLGETQYF
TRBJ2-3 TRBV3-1 CASSQEGFVANTQYF
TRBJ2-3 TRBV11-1 CASSPTTPGGAGGHHTDTQYF
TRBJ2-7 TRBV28 CASSLDREQYF
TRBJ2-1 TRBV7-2 CASSRTGTSYEQFF
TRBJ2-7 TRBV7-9 CASSATSGNYEQYF